This paragraph covers one T cell receptor (beta chain) sequence. Its antigen has not been determined. Per-nucleotide qualities are absent, and no much larger clonotype sits a single base away. The sample originates from a study of T cells after yellow fever vaccination (dated by TCRdb to between 2018 and 2020). Background on the whole study: Libraries from fractions with low cell numbers were prepared with the SMART-Seq v4 Ultra Low Input RNA kit. Two healthy male donors, one aged 18 to 30 and one aged 30 to 39 years, were included in the cohort. Blood was collected at multiple timepoints before and after primary and secondary immunization, and bulk PBMC replicates and cell subsets were isolated. To track T-cell clones before and after primary and booster YFV17D yellow fever vaccination, bulk TCR alpha and beta repertoires were sequenced longitudinally. The investigation overall reported the following: The study included only a couple of donors, which limits how far the findings can be generalized. A small fraction of clonotypes showed up in both the CD4 and CD8 compartments, probably as a result of convergent recombination. Because abundant contaminating clonotypes from the bulk population could be contained in FACS-sorted repertoires, computational filtering was required. The secondary T-cell response was found to be weaker but faster than the primary response, with a peak reached on day 5 rather than on day 15. Most clones expanded after primary vaccination were re-detected after the booster (almost 97% of CD4 and around 88% of CD8), suggesting broad memory maintenance.

The run used an Illumina NovaSeq 6000. TCR cDNA was synthesized by 5'RACE template switching, which introduced a universal primer site and unique molecular identifiers. Priming for cDNA synthesis came from both the TCR alpha and TCR beta constant segments. Libraries were amplified in two PCR steps, with sample barcodes and sequencing adapters added in the second step. Libraries were sequenced on Illumina HiSeq 2500 (2x100 bp) or NovaSeq (2x150 bp). The authors' pipeline ran thus. MIGEC handled demultiplexing of reads and collapsing into UMI consensus sequences, while MiXCR performed V(D)J alignment. Vaccine-responding clonotypes were defined with edgeR using replicate PBMC samples, requiring FDR below 0.01 and a log2 fold change above 5 up to day 15. Each bulk clonotype was labeled CD4 or CD8 based on which sequenced repertoire, CD4 or CD8, contained the clonotype at higher abundance. TCRdb reran the public reads through fastp at Q25 and MiXCR, keeping productive beta chains. When rows share a CDR3 protein, they turn into one entry using the most common DNA and genes. None of the V and J calls come from the authors' own analysis; TCRdb made them. The sample profile shows roughly 400,000 distinct CDR3 sequences; around 20% of them were found once. The ten biggest clones cover roughly a sixth of the sample.

CDR1 and CDR2, looked up from the germline V gene, are MGHRA and YSYEKL. The germline V end is reduced by 4 bases and the J end by 3 bases; junction bases left unmatched: 4. The CDR3, from cysteine to phenylalanine, totals 16 residues. The read is trimmed to its CDR3 DNA, 48 bases read in frame from base 1. The treatment or condition tag for this specimen amounts to: live attenuated yellow fever vaccine strain. Two biological replicates of bulk PBMCs were collected at each blood-draw timepoint. PBMCs were isolated from peripheral blood using a standard Ficoll-Paque protocol. TriZol was used to extract RNA from bulk PBMCs, from CD4 and CD8 fractions, and from dextramer-positive and dextramer-negative fractions.

Recombination connected TRBV4-1 to TRBJ2-3, with 13 junctional bases fitting TRBD2. The material sequenced was PBMCs, taken before the yellow fever booster vaccination. This TCR came from a man aged 18 to 30 who received the YFV17D yellow fever vaccine. The DNA sequence is as follows: TGCGCCAGCAGCCGGACTAGCGGGGGTCTGACAGATACGCAGTATTTT. The translation is CASSRTSGGLTDTQYF.